A single T cell receptor (beta chain) is shown here with its context. Its cognate antigen is unknown. These data are taken from a study of post-analysis software for immune sequencing data. Study-level points and caveats: Multiple sclerosis was associated with a significant reduction in normalized Chao1 diversity relative to controls.

Researchers reported that TCR beta cDNA libraries carried unique molecular identifiers. T cells numbering 1 to 10 million yielded cDNA molecules that totaled roughly 500,000. TCRdb fed the PCR reads into MiXCR, producing one record per CDR3 protein. The table lists roughly 620,000 distinct CDR3 sequences, around 44% of them singletons. Specimen: blood. The TCR comes from a girl aged 10 to 17 with multiple sclerosis.

The CDR3 reads CASSPDRGLNIQYF. The DNA of the CDR3 is TGTGCCAGCAGTCCTGACCGGGGCCTAAACATTCAGTACTTC. The rearrangement joins TRBV27 to TRBJ2-4; D possibly matches TRBD1 or TRBD2 (5 bases each). The V gene's germline CDR1 is MNHEY and CDR2 SMNVEV (reference sequence). V was shortened by 5 bases and J by 6 bases, with 14 bases between the two germline ends. CDR3 length: 14 residues.